The 9 T cell receptor beta chains below all came from one sample that was sequenced in a study of cytomegalovirus exposure and HLA in healthy donors. Vbeta (60) and Jbeta (13) primers were used in the PCR. The method was immunoSEQ multiplex PCR; TCRdb's version includes in-frame clones alone and lacks a portion of them. Of some 130,000 clones detected, roughly 80% appear once; the ten largest clones hold 2% to 2.5%. Sequencing was performed on PBMCs. Every receptor here comes from a young man in good health and CMV-seronegative.

The chain couples TRBV6-4 to TRBJ2-5; D may match TRBD1 or TRBD2 (7 bases each). The CDR3 consists of 13 residues. CDR1 MRHNA and CDR2 SNTAGT come from the germline V gene. The V gene lost 6 bases and the J gene lost 4 bases, with 12 bases spanning the gap. CDR3 amino acids: CASSDREGETQYF. CDR3 DNA: TGTGCCAGCAGCGACAGGGAGGGAGAGACCCAGTACTTC.

J is TRBJ2-1 and V is TRBV9; maybe TRBD2 (6 bases). Germline V gene lookup returns CDR1 SGDLS and CDR2 YYNGEE. CDR3 size: 14 residues. V lost 1 base to trimming and J lost 9 bases, with 14 bases between them. The chain's CDR3 is CASSVPGTSVEQFF. The CDR3 DNA sequence: TGTGCCAGCAGCGTACCCGGGACTTCGGTTGAGCAGTTCTTC.

This chain uses TRBV2 with TRBJ1-2, with a weak D call TRBD1 (6 bases). Trimming shortened V by 5 bases and J by 6 bases, and 13 bases separated the two germline ends. The CDR3 spans 13 residues. CDR1 and CDR2 from the germline V gene are SNHLY and FYNNEI. CDR3 residues: CASSINRVDGYTF. The CDR3 region has the DNA TGTGCCAGCAGTATAAACAGGGTCGATGGCTACACCTTC. Full variable domain (rest looked up from reference TRBV2 and TRBJ1-2): EPEVTQTPSHQVTQMGQEVILRCVPISNHLYFYWYRQILGQKVEFLVSFYNNEISEKSEIFDDQFSVERPDGSNFTLKIRSTKLEDSAMYFCASSINRVDGYTFGSGTRLTVV.

The J gene is TRBJ1-2, the V gene TRBV5-4, with D perhaps matching TRBD1 (5 bases). The CDR3 length is 13 residues. V lost 4 bases, J lost 4 bases, and 11 bases lay in between. Germline-derived CDR1 and CDR2 are SGHNT and YYREEE (reference sequence). For the CDR3, the DNA is TGTGCCAGCAGCCTCCGGGACTCCTATGGCTACACCTTC. Translating it yields CASSLRDSYGYTF.

This chain uses TRBV20-1 with TRBJ2-1, with a tentative D call TRBD1 (6 bases). CDR3 size: 10 residues. Germline V gives CDR1 DFQATT, CDR2 SNEGSKA (reference sequence). Here the CDR3 reads CAGQFNEQFF. The CDR3, as DNA: TGCGCCGGACAGTTCAATGAGCAGTTCTTC.

J is TRBJ2-7 and V is TRBV30; weak D call: TRBD2 (5 bases). Germline V gene lookup returns CDR1 GTSNPN and CDR2 SVGIG (reference sequence). This CDR3 has 13 amino acids. Trimming shortened V by 1 base and J by 7 bases, and 14 bases separated the two germline ends. The CDR3 protein is CAWSATGTGEQYF. The CDR3, as DNA: TGTGCCTGGAGTGCCACCGGAACGGGAGAGCAGTACTTC.

This clone was seen only a few times. The rearrangement links TRBV27 to TRBJ2-7; 8 positions agree with TRBD1. The CDR3 extends over 16 amino acids. V dropped 6 bases and J dropped 2; count of bases not matched to a gene: 12. Germline V CDR1 and CDR2: MNHEY, SMNVEV (reference sequence). The CDR3 loop reads CASSQGTGSWAYEQYF. CDR3 in DNA: TGTGCCAGCAGCCAGGGGACAGGCAGTTGGGCCTACGAGCAGTACTTC.

This clone was counted once. This chain connects TRBV13 to TRBJ2-1, with D unresolved. There are 15 residues in the CDR3. V dropped 0 bases and J dropped 5 bases, with 11 bases sitting between them. The germline gives CDR1 PRHDT, CDR2 FYEKMQ (reference sequence). CDR3 residues: CASSLGEFANNEQFF. As DNA, the CDR3 is TGTGCCAGCAGCTTAGGCGAGTTCGCAAACAATGAGCAGTTCTTC.

The chain has TRBV5-5 and TRBJ1-2, with a weak D call TRBD1 (5 bases). This CDR3 has 15 amino acids. Germline V gene sequence: CDR1 SGHKS, CDR2 YYEKEE (reference sequence). Deletions cut 1 base from V and 2 bases from J, with 12 bases between. The DNA of the CDR3 is TGTGCCAGCAGCTTGATCGCGGGGGGAAACTATGGCTACACCTTC. Its protein is CASSLIAGGNYGYTF.